The following is a T cell receptor (beta chain) sequence with its context. Its antigen is undetermined. This table comes from immunoSEQ multiplex PCR, and its TCRdb copy is limited to in-frame clones, with some not included. The table records 200,000 or so clones, approximately 90% of them present only once. Per the germline V gene, CDR1 is MDHEN and CDR2 is SYDVKM. The CDR3 contains 13 residues. Losses at the gene ends were 4 bases for V and 4 bases for J; bases not matched to a gene: 3. This specimen comes from a study of T cell responses to AZD1222 COVID-19 vaccine. Study findings and constraints: Clonal diversity may have been underestimated, and the donors were mostly white British, with more females than males.

The sample in question was peripheral blood, obtained on day 0 of AZD1222 vaccination. The TCR sequence derives from an adult in good health. The V call is TRBV28, the J call TRBJ1-2, with 7 nucleotides matching TRBD1. CDR3 amino acids: CASSSGGSYGYTF. CDR3 DNA sequence: TGTGCCAGCAGTTCAGGGGGAAGCTATGGCTACACCTTC.